One and the same sample provided the 8 T cell receptor beta chains below, sequenced in a study of blood T cell repertoires in COVID-19. Measured with immunoSEQ multiplex PCR; TCRdb has only the in-frame clones, and not every one. Of some 150,000 clones in the sample, approximately 83% were seen once. Sequenced: peripheral blood. The receptor source for this set is a woman of 80 years or more with acute or convalescent COVID-19.

V usage is TRBV5-6 and J usage is TRBJ1-2; D is unresolved. CDR1 SGHDT and CDR2 YYEEEE come from the germline V gene. The CDR3 extends over 12 amino acids. V lost 2 bases to trimming and J lost 0 bases, with 2 bases between them. The CDR3 loop reads CASSFTNYGYTF. Here the CDR3 DNA reads TGTGCCAGCAGCTTCACTAACTATGGCTACACCTTC.

The rearrangement links TRBV6-5 to TRBJ2-2; TRBD1 is a possible D gene (5 bases). Trimming left V 8 bases short and J 5 bases short, with 9 bases between. Germline V gene sequence: CDR1 MNHEY, CDR2 SVGAGI. There are 12 residues in the CDR3. CDR3: CASVGVTGELFF. The CDR3 DNA follows: TGTGCCAGCGTAGGGGTGACCGGGGAGCTGTTTTTT.

V and J are TRBV7-2 and TRBJ2-3; 15 nucleotides align to TRBD2. The germline V gene has CDR1 SGHTA and CDR2 FQGNSA. This CDR3 has 16 residues. V trimming: 4 bases; J trimming: 6 bases; junction bases outside the gene matches: 5. CDR3 sequence reads: CASSSRTSGGADTQYF. DNA of the CDR3: TGTGCCAGCAGCTCCCGGACTAGCGGGGGGGCGGATACGCAGTATTTT.

This sequence joins TRBV11-2 and TRBJ2-2, with D hard to call. This CDR3 has 15 amino acids. Trimming took 3 bases from V and 7 from J, leaving 15 bases between them. Germline V gene sequence: CDR1 SGHAT, CDR2 FQNNGV. CDR3: CASSLSDSPFGELFF. CDR3 DNA: TGTGCCAGCAGCTTGAGTGACTCCCCCTTCGGGGAGCTGTTTTTT.

The chain links TRBV6-1 to TRBJ1-1; possible D gene TRBD1, 6 bases. The CDR3 has 14 residues. The V end lost 3 bases, the J end lost 4 bases, and 12 bases lay between the germline ends. Per germline, CDR1 MNHNS and CDR2 SASEGT. The CDR3 is CASSERGRGTEAFF. CDR3 in DNA: TGTGCCAGCAGTGAGAGGGGCAGGGGCACTGAAGCTTTCTTT.

The chain recombines TRBV9 with TRBJ2-5, with TRBD1 matching over 9 bases. V trimming: 3 bases; J trimming: 1 base; junction bases outside the gene matches: 7. Germline CDR1 and CDR2: SGDLS and YYNGEE. The CDR3 is made up of 16 amino acids. The CDR3 here is CASSERTGAIQETQYF. The CDR3 DNA follows: TGTGCCAGCAGCGAACGGACAGGGGCTATCCAAGAGACCCAGTACTTC.

This chain links TRBV6-5 with TRBJ1-2; 7 bases agree with TRBD1. Trimming cost V 6 bases and J 7 bases; bases outside gene matches: 8. The germline gives CDR1 MNHEY, CDR2 SVGAGI. CDR3 size: 13 residues. This chain's CDR3 is CASSRDSSRGYTF. Here the CDR3 DNA reads TGTGCCAGCAGCCGGGACAGCAGCCGTGGCTACACCTTC.

The chain couples TRBV19 to TRBJ1-2, with 9 positions matching TRBD1. The germline V gene encodes CDR1 LNHDA and CDR2 SQIVND (reference sequence). Trimming removed 9 bases from V and 2 bases from J; junction bases left unmatched: 13. This CDR3 comprises 16 residues. The CDR3 is CASGRTTDRGNYGYTF. Here the CDR3 DNA reads TGTGCCAGCGGACGTACAACCGACAGGGGGAACTATGGCTACACCTTC.